This TCR beta chain originates from a study of T cells in Graves' hyperthyroidism and ophthalmopathy. This clonotype was found many times. The CDR3 runs 16 residues. Germline V gives CDR1 MDHEN, CDR2 SYDVKM. V lost 2 bases, J lost 1 base, and 12 bases lay in between. From RNA transcripts, TCR beta CDR3 regions were amplified. A first-round RT-PCR of the TCR CDR3 used the HTBI primer set. TCRdb fed the multiplex PCR reads into MiXCR, producing one record per CDR3 protein. The profile covers approximately 600,000 distinct CDR3 sequences, with around 14% appearing a single time and roughly 5.5% taken by the ten largest.

The source material was blood. The clonotype was recovered from a woman between 25 and 40 years old with Graves' hyperthyroidism that later progressed to Graves' ophthalmopathy. This chain connects TRBV28 to TRBJ1-5; D is perhaps TRBD1 (6 bases). DNA for the CDR3: TGTGCCAGCAGTTTAGGAGGGCAGGGGAGCAATCAGCCCCAGCATTTT. Translating gives CASSLGGQGSNQPQHF.